These 5 T cell receptor beta chains were all obtained from the same sample, sequenced in a study of T cells in Graves' hyperthyroidism and ophthalmopathy. TCR beta CDR3 regions were amplified from RNA. Initially, a first-round RT-PCR of the TCR CDR3 employed the HTBI primer set. TCRdb ran MiXCR on the multiplex PCR reads and lists one entry per CDR3 protein. The table lists roughly 400,000 distinct CDR3 sequences, approximately 15% of them singletons. Sample: blood. The origin of the receptors is a young woman with Graves' hyperthyroidism that later progressed to Graves' ophthalmopathy.

This clonotype has a count of ten or more. The chain uses TRBV5-5 and TRBJ2-5; 7 nucleotides align to TRBD1. J gave up 2 bases and V 0 bases, and 1 base lay outside the gene matches. The CDR3 is 14 amino acids. Per the germline V gene, CDR1 is SGHKS and CDR2 is YYEKEE (reference sequence). The CDR3 DNA reads as TGTGCCAGCAGCTTGGTGGGACAGCAAGAGACCCAGTACTTC. Translated, it gives CASSLVGQQETQYF.

This clonotype was recorded at least ten times. The chain employs TRBV20-1 and TRBJ1-5; D unclear. In germline, CDR1 is DFQATT, CDR2 SNEGSKA (reference sequence). V was clipped by 2 bases and J by 5 bases, with 7 bases between them. The CDR3 totals 12 residues. The CDR3 sequence is CSARSGDQPQHF. CDR3 nucleotides: TGCAGTGCTAGAAGCGGGGATCAGCCCCAGCATTTT.

This clonotype was counted a few times. The chain links TRBV7-9 to TRBJ2-1, with no clear D. V was shortened by 5 bases and J by 8 bases, with 13 bases between the two germline ends. Germline loops: CDR1 SEHNR, CDR2 FQNEAQ (reference sequence). This CDR3 has 13 residues. This chain's CDR3 is CASSLGAQDEQFF. In nucleotides, the CDR3 is TGTGCCAGCAGCCTAGGAGCCCAGGATGAGCAGTTCTTC.

There are many counts of this clonotype. This chain links TRBV2 with TRBJ1-6; 10 bases line up with TRBD1. After removal of 5 bases from V and 8 bases from J, the junction contained 9 bases not matched to a gene. CDR1 and CDR2 from the germline V gene are SNHLY and FYNNEI. This CDR3 has 16 amino acids. The CDR3 coding sequence is TGTGCCAGCAGTCTTATGGGGGACAGGGGAGATTCACCCCTCCACTTT. It codes for CASSLMGDRGDSPLHF. The full variable domain, in which reference TRBV2 and TRBJ1-6 provide the parts outside the CDR3, is EPEVTQTPSHQVTQMGQEVILRCVPISNHLYFYWYRQILGQKVEFLVSFYNNEISEKSEIFDDQFSVERPDGSNFTLKIRSTKLEDSAMYFCASSLMGDRGDSPLHFGNGTRLTVT.

This clonotype occurred a few times. V and J are TRBV6-2 or TRBV6-3 and TRBJ1-5, with a weak D call TRBD1 (5 bases). The V end was cut by 8 bases, the J end by 0 bases, with 5 bases between. Germline V gene lookup returns CDR1 MNHEY and CDR2 SVGEGT. The CDR3 loop spans 12 amino acids. The CDR3 loop reads CASGHSNQPQHF. In DNA form, the CDR3 reads TGTGCCAGCGGACATAGCAATCAGCCCCAGCATTTT.